This TCR beta chain is drawn from a study of blood T cell repertoires in COVID-19. Turning to the study itself: Both acute and convalescent COVID-19 samples were obtained from the United States, Italy and Spain. PBMCs, B-cell-depleted T cells, or T cells were the source of the cDNA or gDNA that made up the material.

In the original processing: Amplification from reference gene primers served as the basis for estimated nucleated cell counts. Sequencing used immunoSEQ multiplex PCR; TCRdb keeps in-frame clones, though not all of them. V, J and clone size were drawn from that table, and D and trimming were deduced from the DNA. Here the sample spans some 31,000 clones, more than 65% being singletons. The Seattle patients joined while their infection was active and were tracked longitudinally afterward. The CDR3 covers 16 residues. Trimming stripped 1 base from V and 5 bases from J, with 17 bases between. From germline, CDR1 is SGHVS and CDR2 FQNEAQ.

The clonotype was recovered from a man between 65 and 85 years old with COVID-19, enrolled during active disease. The sequencing sample was made of peripheral blood. The rearrangement joins TRBV7-8 to TRBJ1-2; D remains ambiguous. The CDR3 sequence is CASSLGAGVLGYGYTF. The CDR3 nucleotides are TGTGCCAGCAGCTTAGGGGCCGGGGTCCTTGGGTATGGCTACACCTTC. The entire variable domain, with the rest obtained from reference TRBV7-8 and TRBJ1-2, is as follows: GAGVSQSPRYKVAKRGQDVALRCDPISGHVSLFWYQQALGQGPEFLTYFQNEAQLDKSGLPSDRFFAERPEGSVSTLKIQRTQQEDSAVYLCASSLGAGVLGYGYTFGSGTRLTVV.